Reported below is one TCR beta chain. Its antigen is undetermined. This sample is drawn from a study of follicular helper T cells after annual influenza vaccination. Study observations and caveats: ICOS+CD38+ cTfh clonality tracked population frequency, and its change tracked circulating plasmablast change.

Time point: 2015-2016 season, pre-vaccination. Community-dwelling subjects without influenza vaccination in the prior 6 months were enrolled. Here immunoSEQ multiplex PCR was the method, and the copy in TCRdb shows in-frame clones only, minus some. The repertoire holds over 4,500 clones, with roughly four fifths as singletons. Germline lookup yields CDR1 SGDLS and CDR2 YYNGEE. The CDR3 runs to 15 residues. The V end lost 2 bases, the J end lost 4 bases, and 14 bases lay between the germline ends. The chain recombines TRBV9 with TRBJ2-3; D assignment may be TRBD1 or TRBD2 (5 bases each). This clonotype was obtained from an adult who received the influenza vaccine. Sequences were derived from CXCR5+ CD38- circulating T follicular helper cells from blood, sampled on the day of influenza vaccination. Subset specified: circulating Tfh, non-naive CD4+CXCR5+PD-1+ (ICOS+CD38+ or ICOS-CD38-). CDR3 DNA sequence: TGTGCCAGCAGCGTCGCAGTGGGACCTTCAGATACGCAGTATTTT. It codes for CASSVAVGPSDTQYF.